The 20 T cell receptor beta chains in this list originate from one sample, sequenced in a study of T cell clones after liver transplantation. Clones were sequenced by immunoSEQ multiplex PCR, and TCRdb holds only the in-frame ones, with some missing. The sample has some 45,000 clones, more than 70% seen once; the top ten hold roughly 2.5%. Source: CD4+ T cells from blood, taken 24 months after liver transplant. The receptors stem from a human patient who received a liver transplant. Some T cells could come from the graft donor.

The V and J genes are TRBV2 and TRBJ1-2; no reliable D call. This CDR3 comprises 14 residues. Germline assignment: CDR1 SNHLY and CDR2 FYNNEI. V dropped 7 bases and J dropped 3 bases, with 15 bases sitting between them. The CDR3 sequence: CASKTRQSDYGYTF. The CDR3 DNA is TGTGCCAGCAAAACCCGGCAGAGCGACTATGGCTACACCTTC.

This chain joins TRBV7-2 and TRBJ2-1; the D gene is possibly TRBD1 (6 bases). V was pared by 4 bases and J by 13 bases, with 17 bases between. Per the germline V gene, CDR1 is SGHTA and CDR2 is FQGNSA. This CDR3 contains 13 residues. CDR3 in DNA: TGTGCCAGCAGCTCCCCTGGAACAGGGAAACAGTTCTTC. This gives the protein CASSSPGTGKQFF.

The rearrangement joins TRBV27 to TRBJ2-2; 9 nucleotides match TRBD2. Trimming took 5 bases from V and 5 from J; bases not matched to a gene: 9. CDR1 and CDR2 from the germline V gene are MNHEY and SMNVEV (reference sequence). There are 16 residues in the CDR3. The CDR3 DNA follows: TGTGCCAGCAGTCCGTCTCTAGCGGGGAGGACCGGGGAGCTGTTTTTT. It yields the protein CASSPSLAGRTGELFF.

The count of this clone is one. CDR3 loop: CASKEQVLFNQPQHF. In nucleotides, the CDR3 is TGTGCCAGTAAAGAACAGGTCCTCTTCAATCAGCCCCAGCATTTT. The chain combines TRBV19 with TRBJ1-5; the D gene is possibly TRBD1 (5 bases). With 7 bases removed from V and 3 bases from J, the gap between germline ends came to 16 bases. The CDR3 length is 15 residues. CDR1 is LNHDA, CDR2 SQIVND, per germline (reference sequence).

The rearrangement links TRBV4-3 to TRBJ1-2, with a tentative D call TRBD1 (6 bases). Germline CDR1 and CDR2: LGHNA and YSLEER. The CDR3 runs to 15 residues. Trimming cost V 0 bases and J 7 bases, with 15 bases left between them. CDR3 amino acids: CASSQEGGGRRGYTF. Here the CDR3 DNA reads TGCGCCAGCAGCCAAGAAGGGGGGGGTCGGCGTGGCTACACCTTC.

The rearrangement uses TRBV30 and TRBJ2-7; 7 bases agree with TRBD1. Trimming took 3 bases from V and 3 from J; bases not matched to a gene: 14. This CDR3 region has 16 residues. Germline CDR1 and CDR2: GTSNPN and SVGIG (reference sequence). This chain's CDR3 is CAWSAGQANWRYEQYF. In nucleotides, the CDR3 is TGTGCCTGGAGCGCAGGACAGGCTAATTGGCGCTACGAGCAGTACTTC.

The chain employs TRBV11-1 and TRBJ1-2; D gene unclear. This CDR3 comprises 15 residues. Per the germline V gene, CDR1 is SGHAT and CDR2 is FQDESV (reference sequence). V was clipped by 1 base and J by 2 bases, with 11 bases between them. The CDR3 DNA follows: TGTGCCAGCAGCTTAGTACTCGGGCCGAACTATGGCTACACCTTC. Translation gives CASSLVLGPNYGYTF.

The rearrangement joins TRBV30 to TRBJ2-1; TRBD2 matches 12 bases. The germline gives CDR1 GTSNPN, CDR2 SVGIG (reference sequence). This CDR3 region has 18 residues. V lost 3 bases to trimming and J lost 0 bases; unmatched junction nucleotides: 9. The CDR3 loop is CAWRSTSGRISSYNEQFF. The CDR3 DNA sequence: TGTGCCTGGAGGTCAACTAGCGGGAGGATAAGCTCCTACAATGAGCAGTTCTTC.

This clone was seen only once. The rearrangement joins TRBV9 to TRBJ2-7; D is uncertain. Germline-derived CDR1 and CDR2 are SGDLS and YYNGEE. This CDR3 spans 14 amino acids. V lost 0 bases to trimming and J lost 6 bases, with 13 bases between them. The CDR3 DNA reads TGTGCCAGCAGCGTAGCCCCCGCCCAGGCCGAGCAGTACTTC. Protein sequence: CASSVAPAQAEQYF.

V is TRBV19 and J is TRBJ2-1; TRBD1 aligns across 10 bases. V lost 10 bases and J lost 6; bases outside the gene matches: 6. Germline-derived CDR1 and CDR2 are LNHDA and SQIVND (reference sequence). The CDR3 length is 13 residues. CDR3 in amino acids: CATRGTGVNEQFF. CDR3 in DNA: TGTGCCACCAGGGGGACAGGGGTCAATGAGCAGTTCTTC.

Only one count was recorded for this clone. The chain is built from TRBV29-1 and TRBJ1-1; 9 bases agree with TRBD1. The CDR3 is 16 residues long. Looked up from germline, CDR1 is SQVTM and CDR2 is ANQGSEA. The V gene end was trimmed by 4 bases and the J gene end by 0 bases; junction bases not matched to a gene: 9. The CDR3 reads CSVVETGGTMNTEAFF. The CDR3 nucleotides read TGCAGCGTTGTAGAGACAGGGGGAACCATGAACACTGAAGCTTTCTTT.

For the CDR3, the DNA is TGTGCCAGCAGCTTAGCGCCCAGAAACACCATATATTTT. The encoded protein is CASSLAPRNTIYF. The chain recombines TRBV7-2 with TRBJ1-3; D ambiguous. The CDR3 loop spans 13 amino acids. Per germline, CDR1 SGHTA and CDR2 FQGNSA. V was cut by 0 bases and J by 5 bases, with 5 bases left in between. The whole variable domain, filled in from reference TRBV7-2 and TRBJ1-3, reads GAGVSQSPSNKVTEKGKDVELRCDPISGHTALYWYRQSLGQGLEFLIYFQGNSAPDKSGLPSDRFSAERTGGSVSTLTIQRTQQEDSAVYLCASSLAPRNTIYFGEGSWLTVV.

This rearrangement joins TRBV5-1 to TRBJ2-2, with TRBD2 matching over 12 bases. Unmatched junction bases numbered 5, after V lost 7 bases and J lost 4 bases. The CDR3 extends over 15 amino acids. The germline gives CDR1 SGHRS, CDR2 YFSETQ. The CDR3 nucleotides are TGCGCCAGCTTAAGGGGACTAGCGGGCACCGGGGAGCTGTTTTTT. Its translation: CASLRGLAGTGELFF. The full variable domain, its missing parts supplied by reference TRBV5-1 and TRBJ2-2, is KAGVTQTPRYLIKTRGQQVTLSCSPISGHRSVSWYQQTPGQGLQFLFEYFSETQRNKGNFPGRFSGRQFSNSRSEMNVSTLELGDSALYLCASLRGLAGTGELFFGEGSRLTVL.

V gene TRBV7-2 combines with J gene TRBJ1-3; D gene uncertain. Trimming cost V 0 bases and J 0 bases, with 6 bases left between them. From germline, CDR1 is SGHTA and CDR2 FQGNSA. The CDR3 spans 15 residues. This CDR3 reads CASSLARNSGNTIYF. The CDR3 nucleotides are TGTGCCAGCAGCTTAGCGCGCAACTCTGGAAACACCATATATTTT.

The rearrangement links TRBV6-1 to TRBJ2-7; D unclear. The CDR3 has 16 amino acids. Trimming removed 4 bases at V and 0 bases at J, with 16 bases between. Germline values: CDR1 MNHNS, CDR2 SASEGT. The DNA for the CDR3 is TGTGCCAGCAGTGTCGGAGCGCTCCTAAGCTCCTACGAGCAGTACTTC. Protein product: CASSVGALLSSYEQYF.

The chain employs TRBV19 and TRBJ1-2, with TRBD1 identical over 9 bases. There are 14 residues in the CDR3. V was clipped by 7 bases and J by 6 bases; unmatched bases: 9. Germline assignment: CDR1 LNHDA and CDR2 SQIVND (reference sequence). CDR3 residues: CASTGDRGTHGYTF. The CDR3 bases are TGTGCCAGTACCGGAGACAGGGGGACGCATGGCTACACCTTC.

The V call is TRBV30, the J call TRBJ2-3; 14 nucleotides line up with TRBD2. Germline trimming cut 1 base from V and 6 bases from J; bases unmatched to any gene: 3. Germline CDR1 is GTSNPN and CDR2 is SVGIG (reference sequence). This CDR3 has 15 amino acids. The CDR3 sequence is CAWSATSGRADTQYF. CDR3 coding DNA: TGTGCCTGGAGTGCGACTAGCGGGAGGGCCGATACGCAGTATTTT. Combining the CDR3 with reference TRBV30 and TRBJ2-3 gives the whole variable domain SQTIHQWPATLVQPVGSPLSLECTVEGTSNPNLYWYRQAAGRGLQLLFYSVGIGQISSEVPQNLSASRPQDRQFILSSKKLLLSDSGFYLCAWSATSGRADTQYFGPGTRLTVL.

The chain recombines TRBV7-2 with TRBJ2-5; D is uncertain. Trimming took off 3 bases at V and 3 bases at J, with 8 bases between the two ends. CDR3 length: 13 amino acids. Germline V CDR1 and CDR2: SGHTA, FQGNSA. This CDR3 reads CASSFLHKETQYF. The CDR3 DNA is TGTGCCAGCAGCTTCCTGCATAAAGAGACCCAGTACTTC.

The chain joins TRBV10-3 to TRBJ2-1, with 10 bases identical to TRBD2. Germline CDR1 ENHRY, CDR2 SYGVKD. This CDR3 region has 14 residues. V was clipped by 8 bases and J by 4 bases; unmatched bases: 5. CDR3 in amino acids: CAISERGGYNEQFF. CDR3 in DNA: TGTGCCATCTCTGAGCGGGGGGGGTACAATGAGCAGTTCTTC.

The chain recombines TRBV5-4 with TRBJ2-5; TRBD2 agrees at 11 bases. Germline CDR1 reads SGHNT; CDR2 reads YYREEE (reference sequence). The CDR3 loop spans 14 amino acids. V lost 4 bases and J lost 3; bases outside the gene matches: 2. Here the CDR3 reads CASSPGLAEETQYF. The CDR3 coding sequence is TGTGCCAGCAGCCCGGGACTAGCGGAAGAGACCCAGTACTTC.